These T cell receptor beta chains were read from a single sample in a study of T-cell memory formation after mild COVID-19. From the 5' RACE reads, TCRdb called clonotypes with MiXCR, one entry per CDR3 protein. The sample shows 350,000 to 500,000 distinct CDR3 sequences, roughly 18% of them seen only once. The sequenced sample consisted of PBMCs or a T cell subset sorted from them (not recorded which). The receptors were gathered from a man between 18 and 35 years old who had mild COVID-19 (a few samples of this study predate the infection). Cell type and time point are not known. CDR3s include the opening cysteine and the closing phenylalanine or tryptophan. Fields, in order: clone size, D gene, V gene, J gene, CDR3 DNA, CDR3 protein. The D gene is left open where the match is weak. Not all rows give a size; the values are once, few, many and, for expanded clones, a class.

clone size: .
D gene: .
V gene: TRBV7-9
J gene: TRBJ1-2
CDR3 DNA: TGTGCCACCGAGGGTTTATATGGCTACACCTTC
CDR3 protein: CATEGLYGYTF

clone size: .
D gene: TRBD1
V gene: TRBV7-9
J gene: TRBJ1-2
CDR3 DNA: TGTGCCAGCACCCGGGACAGGGGGTCCTATGGCTACACCTTC
CDR3 protein: CASTRDRGSYGYTF

clone size: few
D gene: .
V gene: TRBV7-3
J gene: TRBJ1-4
CDR3 DNA: TGTGCCAGCAGCCCGAAAGTGGGGCCAAGTGAAAAACTGTTTTTT
CDR3 protein: CASSPKVGPSEKLFF

clone size: .
D gene: .
V gene: TRBV12-3/TRBV12-4
J gene: TRBJ1-1
CDR3 DNA: TGTGCCAGCAGTCATCAGGGCCTGAACACTGAAGCTTTCTTT
CDR3 protein: CASSHQGLNTEAFF

clone size: .
D gene: .
V gene: TRBV10-3
J gene: TRBJ2-1
CDR3 DNA: TGTGCCATCCGGACAGAGCTCAATGAGCAGTTCTTC
CDR3 protein: CAIRTELNEQFF

clone size: many
D gene: .
V gene: TRBV5-1
J gene: TRBJ1-5
CDR3 DNA: TGCGCCAGCAGCTTGGTCGGGGACCAAAATCAGCCCCAGCATTTT
CDR3 protein: CASSLVGDQNQPQHF

clone size: few
D gene: .
V gene: TRBV6-2/TRBV6-3
J gene: TRBJ1-1
CDR3 DNA: TGTGCCAGCAGTTATCTGGAGTTGAACACTGAAGCTTTCTTT
CDR3 protein: CASSYLELNTEAFF

clone size: .
D gene: TRBD1
V gene: TRBV10-3
J gene: TRBJ1-2
CDR3 DNA: TGTGCCATCAACAAGGGACAGGGAGTAGAAGCCTACACCTTC
CDR3 protein: CAINKGQGVEAYTF

clone size: many
D gene: TRBD2
V gene: TRBV4-3
J gene: TRBJ2-1
CDR3 DNA: TGCGCCAGCAGCCAAGATTCTAGCGGGGCCGATGAGCAGTTCTTC
CDR3 protein: CASSQDSSGADEQFF

clone size: many
D gene: .
V gene: TRBV25-1
J gene: TRBJ1-1
CDR3 DNA: TGTGCCAGCAGTGAGTCTAAGGACGCGAACACTGAAGCTTTCTTT
CDR3 protein: CASSESKDANTEAFF

clone size: .
D gene: TRBD2
V gene: TRBV4-1
J gene: TRBJ2-2
CDR3 DNA: TGCGCCAGCAGGCAGACTAGCGGGGTGAGCGGGGAGCTGTTTTTT
CDR3 protein: CASRQTSGVSGELFF

clone size: .
D gene: .
V gene: TRBV19
J gene: TRBJ2-2
CDR3 DNA: TGTGCCAGTAGTACGGGACTTACGAACACCGGGGAGCTGTTTTTT
CDR3 protein: CASSTGLTNTGELFF

clone size: few
D gene: TRBD1
V gene: TRBV5-4
J gene: TRBJ2-7
CDR3 DNA: TGTGCCAGCAGCTTGGCCGGGACAGGGGTTCGAGAGCAGTACTTC
CDR3 protein: CASSLAGTGVREQYF

clone size: few
D gene: .
V gene: TRBV7-9
J gene: TRBJ2-3
CDR3 DNA: TGTGCCAGCAGCTACCGGTCCGCCCCAGATACGCAGTATTTT
CDR3 protein: CASSYRSAPDTQYF

clone size: few
D gene: .
V gene: TRBV6-2/TRBV6-3
J gene: TRBJ2-1
CDR3 DNA: TGTGCCAGCCTGGAAGAAAGCTCCTACAATGAGCAGTTCTTC
CDR3 protein: CASLEESSYNEQFF

clone size: .
D gene: .
V gene: TRBV3-1
J gene: TRBJ1-2
CDR3 DNA: TGTGCCAGCAGCTACCGGGCCCACTATGGCTACACCTTC
CDR3 protein: CASSYRAHYGYTF

clone size: .
D gene: .
V gene: TRBV5-8
J gene: TRBJ2-3
CDR3 DNA: TGTGCCAGCAGCTTGGGGGTAGTGACGCAGTATTTT
CDR3 protein: CASSLGVVTQYF